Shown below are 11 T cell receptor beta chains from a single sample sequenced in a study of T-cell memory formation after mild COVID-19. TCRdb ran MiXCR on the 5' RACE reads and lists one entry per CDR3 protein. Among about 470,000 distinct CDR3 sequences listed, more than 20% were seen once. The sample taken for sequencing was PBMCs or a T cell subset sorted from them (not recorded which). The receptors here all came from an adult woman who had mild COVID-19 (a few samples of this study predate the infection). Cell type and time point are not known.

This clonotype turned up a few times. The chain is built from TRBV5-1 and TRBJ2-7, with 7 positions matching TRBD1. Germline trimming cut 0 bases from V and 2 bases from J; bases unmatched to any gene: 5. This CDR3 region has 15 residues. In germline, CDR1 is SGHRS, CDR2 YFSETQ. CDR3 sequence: CASSLGRQGPYEQYF. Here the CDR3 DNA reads TGCGCCAGCAGCTTGGGCCGACAGGGCCCCTACGAGCAGTACTTC.

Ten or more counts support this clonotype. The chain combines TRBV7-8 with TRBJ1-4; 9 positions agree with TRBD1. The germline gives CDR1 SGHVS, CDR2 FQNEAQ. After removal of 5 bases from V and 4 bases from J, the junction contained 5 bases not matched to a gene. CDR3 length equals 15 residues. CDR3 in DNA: TGTGCCAGCAGCCGCGGGGGACAGGGTAATGAAAAACTGTTTTTT. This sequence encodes CASSRGGQGNEKLFF.

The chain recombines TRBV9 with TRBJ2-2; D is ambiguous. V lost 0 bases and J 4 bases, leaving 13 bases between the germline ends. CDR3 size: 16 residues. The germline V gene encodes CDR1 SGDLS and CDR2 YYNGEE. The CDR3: CASSVVSSAGTGELFF. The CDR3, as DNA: TGTGCCAGCAGCGTAGTTTCCAGCGCAGGCACCGGGGAGCTGTTTTTT.

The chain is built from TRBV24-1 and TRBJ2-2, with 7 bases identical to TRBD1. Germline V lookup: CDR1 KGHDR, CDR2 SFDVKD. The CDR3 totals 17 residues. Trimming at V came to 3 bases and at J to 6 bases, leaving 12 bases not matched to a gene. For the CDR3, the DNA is TGTGCCACCAGTGATCCGAACAGGGGACCGTACCCCGGGGAGCTGTTTTTT. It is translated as CATSDPNRGPYPGELFF.

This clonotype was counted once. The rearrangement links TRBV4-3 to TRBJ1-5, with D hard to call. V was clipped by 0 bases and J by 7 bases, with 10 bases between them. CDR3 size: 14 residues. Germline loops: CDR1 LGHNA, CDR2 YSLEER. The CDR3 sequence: CASSQDSLRQPQHF. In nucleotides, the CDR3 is TGCGCCAGCAGCCAAGATTCCCTCAGACAGCCCCAGCATTTT.

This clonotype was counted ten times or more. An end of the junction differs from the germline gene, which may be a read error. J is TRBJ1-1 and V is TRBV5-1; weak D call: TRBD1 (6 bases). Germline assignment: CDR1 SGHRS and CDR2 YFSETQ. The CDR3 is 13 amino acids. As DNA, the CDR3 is TGTGCCAGCAGTTTACAGGGGAACACTGAAGCTTTCTTT. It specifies CASSLQGNTEAFF.

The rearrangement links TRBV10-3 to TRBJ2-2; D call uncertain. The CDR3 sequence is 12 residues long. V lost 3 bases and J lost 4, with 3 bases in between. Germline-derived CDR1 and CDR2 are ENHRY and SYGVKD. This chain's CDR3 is CAISDTTGELFF. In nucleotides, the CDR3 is TGTGCCATCAGTGATACCACCGGGGAGCTGTTTTTT.

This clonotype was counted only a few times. CDR3 sequence (DNA): TGTGCCAGCAGCTTAAGGGGGGGACTAGTCGGCTATGAGCAGTTCTTC. This translates into CASSLRGGLVGYEQFF. The V gene is TRBV7-2, the J gene TRBJ2-1; 8 bases are shared with TRBD2. Trimming took 2 bases from V and 8 from J; bases not matched to a gene: 11. This CDR3 has 16 residues. Germline CDR1 reads SGHTA; CDR2 reads FQGNSA.

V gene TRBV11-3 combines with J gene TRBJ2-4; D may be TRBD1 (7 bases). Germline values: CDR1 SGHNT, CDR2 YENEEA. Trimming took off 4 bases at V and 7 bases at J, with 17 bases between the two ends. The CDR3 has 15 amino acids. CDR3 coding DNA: TGTGCCAGCAGCTCAGCTCAGGGGGGAACGAACATTCAGTACTTC. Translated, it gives CASSSAQGGTNIQYF.

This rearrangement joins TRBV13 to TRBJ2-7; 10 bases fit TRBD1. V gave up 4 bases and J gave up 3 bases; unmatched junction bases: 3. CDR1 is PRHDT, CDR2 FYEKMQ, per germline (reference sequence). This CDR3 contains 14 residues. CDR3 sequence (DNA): TGTGCCAGCAGCTACAGGACAGGGGGCTACGAGCAGTACTTC. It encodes CASSYRTGGYEQYF.

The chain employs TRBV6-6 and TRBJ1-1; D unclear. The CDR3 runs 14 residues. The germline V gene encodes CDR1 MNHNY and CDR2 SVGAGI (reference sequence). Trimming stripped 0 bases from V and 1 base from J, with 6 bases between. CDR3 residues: CASSYSEGNTEAFF. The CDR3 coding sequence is TGTGCCAGCAGTTACTCGGAAGGGAACACTGAAGCTTTCTTT.